This TCR beta chain was documented in a study of cytomegalovirus exposure and HLA in healthy donors. Overall study: Among the 350 to 400 donors who were genotyped, approximately 84% fell in the genetic ancestry cluster that is associated with self-reported Caucasian donors.

Healthy bone marrow donors made up the cohort. Note on this clone: The antigen is not known.

The PCR contained 60 Vbeta and 13 Jbeta primers. TCRdb's table, derived via immunoSEQ multiplex PCR, lists solely in-frame clones and lacks some. The repertoire holds roughly 100,000 clones, with roughly three quarters as singletons. Broader study findings: It was shown in a later analysis that HLA-associated TCR beta chains were more clonally expanded than other, equally common chains.

The specimen was PBMCs. This clonotype was obtained from a man aged 35-49 years in good health and CMV-seronegative.

The CDR3 nucleotides read TGTGCCTCGGTAGGACTAGCGCCCAATGAGCAGTTCTTC. This codes for CASVGLAPNEQFF. The chain couples TRBV30 to TRBJ2-1, with 9 nucleotides matching TRBD2. The germline V gene encodes CDR1 GTSNPN and CDR2 SVGIG (reference sequence). V dropped 7 bases and J dropped 6; count of bases not matched to a gene: 7. There are 13 residues in the CDR3.